Sequencing of this T cell receptor (beta chain) was carried out in a study of Ad26.COV2.S vaccination and SARS-CoV-2 variants. Across the study: Enrolled in COV1001, the donor was in the Ad26.COV2.S trial arm, which received the vaccine.

The CDR3 contains 15 residues. Germline loops: CDR1 SGDLS, CDR2 YYNGEE. V trimming: 2 bases; J trimming: 5 bases; junction bases outside the gene matches: 8. Overall study findings and caveats: It is possible that the TCR breadth and depth analyses underestimated the total T cell responses.

Sequencing used immunoSEQ multiplex PCR; TCRdb keeps in-frame clones, though not all of them. The sample holds about 260,000 clones, 70% to 90% seen once. This clone was recorded once. What it binds is unknown. Regarding treatment: roughly 18 received Ad26.COV2.S at low or high dose, single or two shots; roughly 5 received placebo; per-sample allocation not given. Day 63 after the first vaccine or placebo injection was the time point for sampling. The sequence was obtained from a person aged 18-60 years who received the Ad26.COV2.S COVID-19 vaccine or a placebo. The rearrangement joins TRBV9 to TRBJ1-1; 8 positions agree with TRBD1. Specimen: peripheral blood, collected in a trial of Ad26.COV2.S vaccine versus placebo. DNA for the CDR3: TGTGCCAGCAGCGTCTCTGACAGGGGTTGGACTGAAGCTTTCTTT. This encodes CASSVSDRGWTEAFF.